The 5 T cell receptor beta chains reported below all come from one sample, sequenced in a study of T cell repertoires in cytomegalovirus infection. TCRdb passed the reads through MiXCR, listing each CDR3 protein once. The sample includes around 170,000 distinct CDR3 sequences, under 15% of them seen just once. The sequenced material came from PBMCs. These receptors were obtained from a human donor in good health (CMV status not recorded). Some clones in this sample may be carry-over from other donors' samples.

Ten or more counts support this clonotype. V usage is TRBV5-6 and J usage is TRBJ2-7; D is ambiguous. The ends were cut back, 0 bases at V and 1 base at J, with 8 bases in the middle. Germline V gene sequence: CDR1 SGHDT, CDR2 YYEEEE. This CDR3 has 14 amino acids. CDR3 region: CASSLAVSSYEQYF. The CDR3 nucleotides are TGTGCCAGCAGCTTGGCCGTAAGTTCCTACGAGCAGTACTTC.

This clonotype was seen repeatedly, ten times or more. V gene TRBV7-2 combines with J gene TRBJ2-1; D possibly corresponds to TRBD2 (6 bases). The V and J ends lost 4 bases and 1 base respectively, with 17 bases between them. Germline V gene sequence: CDR1 SGHTA, CDR2 FQGNSA. The CDR3 extends over 17 amino acids. The CDR3 sequence: CASSSSRLGGSYNEQFF. CDR3 in DNA: TGTGCCAGCAGCTCCTCCCGACTAGGCGGTTCCTACAATGAGCAGTTCTTC.

This clonotype was counted many times. The V and J genes are TRBV6-2 or TRBV6-3 and TRBJ2-6; 9 bases map to TRBD1. J lost 0 bases, V lost 2 bases, and 8 bases had no gene match. CDR3 size: 19 residues. Germline-derived CDR1 and CDR2 are MNHEY and SVGEGT. DNA of the CDR3: TGTGCCAGCAGTTACCCCATGGGACAGGGTTTCTCTGGGGCCAACGTCCTGACTTTC. This sequence encodes CASSYPMGQGFSGANVLTF.

The J gene is TRBJ2-3, the V gene TRBV5-1, with D maybe TRBD2 (5 bases). Germline V CDR1 and CDR2: SGHRS, YFSETQ. CDR3 length equals 14 residues. The V gene lost 1 base and the J gene lost 1 base, with 7 bases spanning the gap. The CDR3 is CASSLSGGTDTQYF. CDR3 DNA sequence: TGCGCCAGCAGCTTGAGCGGTGGCACAGATACGCAGTATTTT.

This clonotype occurred a few times. The rearrangement uses TRBV28 and TRBJ1-2; a possible D gene is TRBD1 (5 bases). Between the trimmed V and J ends, which lost 3 bases and 4 bases, there was a span of 9 bases. The CDR3 is made up of 13 amino acids. The germline gives CDR1 MDHEN, CDR2 SYDVKM. CDR3: CASSLGLRYGYTF. DNA of the CDR3: TGTGCCAGCAGTTTGGGGCTACGCTATGGCTACACCTTC.